The entry below gives a single TCR beta chain sequence along with its context. Its antigen is not known. The sample comes from a study of radiotherapy plus CTLA-4 blockade in lung cancer. As for the study in general: Disease control was seen in about 30% of patients, objective responses in around 17%. Overall study results and limits: Early blood T cell clone dynamics reportedly forecast response best, with interferon-beta. Peripheral blood showed expansion of tumor-derived TCR clones after radiotherapy and ipilimumab.

The table came from immunoSEQ multiplex PCR; TCRdb's copy has only in-frame clones and leaves some out. Here the sample spans some 77,000 clones, around 85% being singletons. The CDR3 has 15 residues. J was trimmed by 3 bases and V by 6 bases; bases with no gene match: 10. CDR1 and CDR2 from the germline V gene are MDHEN and SYDVKM. Patients had chemo-refractory metastatic non-small-cell lung cancer and received focal radiation plus CTLA-4 blockade that used ipilimumab. This TCR derives from a human donor with non-small cell lung cancer who had a partial response to radiotherapy plus ipilimumab. Sequenced material: peripheral blood, taken from a patient treated with radiotherapy plus ipilimumab. The chain combines TRBV28 with TRBJ1-1, with 7 bases that match TRBD1. For the CDR3, the DNA is TGTGCCAGCAGACCCCTAACAGGGACAGACACTGAAGCTTTCTTT. This translates into CASRPLTGTDTEAFF.